The clone carrying this T cell receptor (beta chain) was seen once. The table came from immunoSEQ multiplex PCR; TCRdb's copy has only in-frame clones and leaves some out. Seen here are 130,000 to 150,000 clones, 89% observed once, and the top ten hold roughly 1.5%. This entry is derived from a study of T cell responses to AZD1222 COVID-19 vaccine. The sequences come from peripheral blood, collected 28 days after the second AZD1222 dose. This TCR derives from an adult who received the AZD1222 COVID-19 vaccine.

This CDR3 reads CASSQDQTSDSYEQYF. Written as DNA, the CDR3 is TGCGCCAGCAGCCAAGATCAAACTAGCGACTCCTACGAGCAGTACTTC. The gene calls are TRBV4-3 and TRBJ2-7; 7 bases are a match to TRBD2. After removal of 0 bases from V and 0 bases from J, the junction contained 5 bases not matched to a gene. The CDR3 sequence is 16 residues long. Germline CDR1 LGHNA, CDR2 YSLEER.